The 8 T cell receptor beta chains in this list originate from one sample, sequenced in a study of OX40 agonist ivuxolimab in advanced cancers. Sequenced by immunoSEQ multiplex PCR; TCRdb stores in-frame clones only, minus some. This sample carries roughly 76,000 clones, 80% to 90% of them seen once, and the ten largest clones take 20% to 25%. The sequencing used CD4+ or CD8+ T cells sorted from blood, collected in a trial of the OX40 agonist ivuxolimab. The receptors come from an adult with an advanced solid tumor such as melanoma, head and neck, liver or kidney cancer.

The V call is TRBV4-3, the J call TRBJ1-2; 9 nucleotides agree with TRBD1. The CDR3 consists of 18 residues. Trimming cost V 0 bases and J 1 base; bases outside gene matches: 9. From germline, CDR1 is LGHNA and CDR2 YSLEER. The DNA of the CDR3 is TGCGCCAGCAGCCAAGATATCCGGAGGACAGGGGATAACTATGGCTACACCTTC. This sequence encodes CASSQDIRRTGDNYGYTF.

The genes are TRBV11-2 and TRBJ2-3, with unresolved D. V dropped 3 bases and J dropped 0 bases, with 10 bases sitting between them. The CDR3 has 15 residues. Germline V gene sequence: CDR1 SGHAT, CDR2 FQNNGV. The CDR3 coding sequence is TGTGCCAGCAGCTTCAGGTTATCTAGCACAGATACGCAGTATTTT. Amino acid sequence: CASSFRLSSTDTQYF.

This sequence joins TRBV18 and TRBJ2-1; possibly TRBD1 for D (5 bases). This CDR3 spans 13 amino acids. The germline V gene encodes CDR1 KGHSH and CDR2 LQKENI. The germline V and J ends were trimmed by 3 bases and 9 bases, with 12 bases remaining between them. DNA for the CDR3: TGTGCCAGCTCACCCCAGGGTTATAGTGAGCAGTTCTTC. It translates to CASSPQGYSEQFF.

The chain is built from TRBV7-9 and TRBJ2-7, with D unresolved. Trimming cost V 2 bases and J 6 bases, with 5 bases left between them. Germline CDR1 is SEHNR and CDR2 is FQNEAQ (reference sequence). CDR3 length: 11 amino acids. The CDR3, as DNA: TGTGCCAGCAGCTTATGGGGCGAGCAGTACTTC. This codes for CASSLWGEQYF. Full variable domain (remainder filled in from reference TRBV7-9 and TRBJ2-7): DTGVSQNPRHKITKRGQNVTFRCDPISEHNRLYWYRQTLGQGPEFLTYFQNEAQLEKSRLLSDRFSAERPKGSFSTLEIQRTEQGDSAMYLCASSLWGEQYFGPGTRLTVT.

This clone was recorded a few times. One end of the junction fails to match germline, which may point to a read error. This sequence joins TRBV5-1 and TRBJ2-7; D is uncertain. The CDR3 covers 12 residues. Germline assignment: CDR1 SGHRS and CDR2 YFSETQ. CDR3 residues: CASSLRDDEQYF. The CDR3 bases are TGTGCCAGCAGCTTGCGTGACGACGAGCAGTACTTC.

The chain has TRBV9 and TRBJ1-3; D remains ambiguous. Germline lookup yields CDR1 SGDLS and CDR2 YYNGEE. V was trimmed by 0 bases and J by 0 bases, leaving 10 bases between them. The CDR3 sequence is 16 residues long. The CDR3 DNA is TGTGCCAGCAGCGTAGGGGAACCCCGCTCTGGAAACACCATATATTTT. Amino acid sequence: CASSVGEPRSGNTIYF.

V is TRBV9 and J is TRBJ2-7; 11 bases fit TRBD1. Germline V lookup: CDR1 SGDLS, CDR2 YYNGEE. The CDR3 contains 14 residues. The trim removed 4 bases at V and 8 bases at J, leaving 8 bases unmatched. The CDR3 is CASSPRGQGAKQYF. CDR3 nucleotide sequence: TGTGCCAGCAGCCCCCGCGGACAGGGGGCTAAGCAGTACTTC.

The chain has TRBV6-1 and TRBJ2-5; 7 bases are shared with TRBD2. The J call may be wrong; the DNA end is better matched by TRBJ2-7. Germline CDR1 reads MNHNS; CDR2 reads SASEGT. This CDR3 is 15 amino acids long. The CDR3 here is CASSDPWGGSYEQYF. DNA of the CDR3: TGTGCCAGCAGTGACCCCTGGGGGGGATCCTACGAGCAGTACTTC.